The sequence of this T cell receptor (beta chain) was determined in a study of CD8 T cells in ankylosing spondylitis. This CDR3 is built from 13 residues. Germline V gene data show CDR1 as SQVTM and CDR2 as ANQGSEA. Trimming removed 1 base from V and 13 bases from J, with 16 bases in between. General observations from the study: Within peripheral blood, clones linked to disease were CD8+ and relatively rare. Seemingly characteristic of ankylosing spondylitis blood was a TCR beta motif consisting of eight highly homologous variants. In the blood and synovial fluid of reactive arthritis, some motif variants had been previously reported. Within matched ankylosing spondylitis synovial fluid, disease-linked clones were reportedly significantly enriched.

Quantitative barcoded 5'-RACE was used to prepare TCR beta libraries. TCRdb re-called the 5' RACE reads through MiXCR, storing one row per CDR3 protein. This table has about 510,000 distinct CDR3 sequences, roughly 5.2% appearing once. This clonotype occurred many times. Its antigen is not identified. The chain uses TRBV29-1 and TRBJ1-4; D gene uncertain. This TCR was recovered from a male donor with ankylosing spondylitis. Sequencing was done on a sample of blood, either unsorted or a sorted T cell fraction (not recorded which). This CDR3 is CSVEAYQSEGLFF. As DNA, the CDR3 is TGCAGCGTTGAAGCCTACCAGTCAGAAGGACTGTTTTTT.